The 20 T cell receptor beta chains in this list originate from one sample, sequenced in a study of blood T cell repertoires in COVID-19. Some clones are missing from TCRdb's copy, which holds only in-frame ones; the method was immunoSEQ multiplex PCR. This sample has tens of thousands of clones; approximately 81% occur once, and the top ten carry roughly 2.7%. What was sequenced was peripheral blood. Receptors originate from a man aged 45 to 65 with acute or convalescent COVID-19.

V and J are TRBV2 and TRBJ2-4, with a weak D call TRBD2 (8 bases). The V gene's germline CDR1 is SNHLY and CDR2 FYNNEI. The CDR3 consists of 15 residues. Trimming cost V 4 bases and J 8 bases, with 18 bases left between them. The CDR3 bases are TGTGCCAGCAGTGGCCCGGGAGGGGGCGGGTACATTCAGTACTTC. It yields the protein CASSGPGGGGYIQYF.

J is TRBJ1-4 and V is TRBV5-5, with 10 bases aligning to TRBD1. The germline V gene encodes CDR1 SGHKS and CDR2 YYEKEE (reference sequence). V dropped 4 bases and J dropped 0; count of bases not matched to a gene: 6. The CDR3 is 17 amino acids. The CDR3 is CASSRQGAAATNEKLFF. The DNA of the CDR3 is TGTGCCAGCAGCAGACAGGGGGCGGCAGCAACTAATGAAAAACTGTTTTTT.

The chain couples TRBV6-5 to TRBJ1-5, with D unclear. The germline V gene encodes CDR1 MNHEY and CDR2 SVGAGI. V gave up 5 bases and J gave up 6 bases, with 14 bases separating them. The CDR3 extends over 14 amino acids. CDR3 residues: CASSPPGGSQPQHF. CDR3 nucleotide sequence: TGTGCCAGCAGTCCACCGGGTGGGAGTCAGCCCCAGCATTTT.

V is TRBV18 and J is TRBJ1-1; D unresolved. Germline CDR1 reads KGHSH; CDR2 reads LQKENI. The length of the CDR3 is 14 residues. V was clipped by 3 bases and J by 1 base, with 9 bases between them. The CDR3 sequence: CASSPQAANTEAFF. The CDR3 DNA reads TGTGCCAGCTCACCTCAGGCAGCGAACACTGAAGCTTTCTTT.

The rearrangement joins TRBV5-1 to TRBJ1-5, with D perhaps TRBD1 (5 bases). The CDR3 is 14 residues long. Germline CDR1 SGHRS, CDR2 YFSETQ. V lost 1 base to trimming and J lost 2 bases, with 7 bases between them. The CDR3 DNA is TGCGCCAGCAGCTTGAAAGGGGGCAATCAGCCCCAGCATTTT. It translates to CASSLKGGNQPQHF.

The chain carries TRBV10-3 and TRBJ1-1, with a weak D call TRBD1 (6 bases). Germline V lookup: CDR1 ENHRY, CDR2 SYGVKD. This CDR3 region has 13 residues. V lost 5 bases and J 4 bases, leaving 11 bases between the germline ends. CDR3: CAISSDSTTEAFF. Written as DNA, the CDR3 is TGTGCCATCAGTTCGGACAGCACCACTGAAGCTTTCTTT.

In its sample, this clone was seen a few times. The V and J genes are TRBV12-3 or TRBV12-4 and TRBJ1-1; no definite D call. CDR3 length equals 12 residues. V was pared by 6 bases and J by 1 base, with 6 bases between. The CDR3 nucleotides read TGTGCCAGCAGGAGGGCGAACACTGAAGCTTTCTTT. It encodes CASRRANTEAFF.

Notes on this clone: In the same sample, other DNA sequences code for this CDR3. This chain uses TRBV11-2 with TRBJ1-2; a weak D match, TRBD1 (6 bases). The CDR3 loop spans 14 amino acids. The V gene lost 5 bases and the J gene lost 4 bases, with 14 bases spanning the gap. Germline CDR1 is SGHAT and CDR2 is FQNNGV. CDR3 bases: TGTGCCAGCAGCCCTCAGGTGGGGGCCTATGGCTACACCTTC. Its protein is CASSPQVGAYGYTF.

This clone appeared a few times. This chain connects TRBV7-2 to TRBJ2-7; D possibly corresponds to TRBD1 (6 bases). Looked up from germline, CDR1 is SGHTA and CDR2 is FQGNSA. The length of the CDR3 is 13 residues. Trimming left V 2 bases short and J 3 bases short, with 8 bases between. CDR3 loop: CASSLNRDYEQYF. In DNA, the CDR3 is TGTGCCAGCAGCTTAAACAGGGACTACGAGCAGTACTTC.

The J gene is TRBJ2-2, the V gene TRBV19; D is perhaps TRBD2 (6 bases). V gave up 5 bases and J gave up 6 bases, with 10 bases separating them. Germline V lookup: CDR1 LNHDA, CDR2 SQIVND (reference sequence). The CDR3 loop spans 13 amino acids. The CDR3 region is CASSGWGAGELFF. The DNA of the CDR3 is TGTGCCAGTAGTGGTTGGGGGGCCGGGGAGCTGTTTTTT.

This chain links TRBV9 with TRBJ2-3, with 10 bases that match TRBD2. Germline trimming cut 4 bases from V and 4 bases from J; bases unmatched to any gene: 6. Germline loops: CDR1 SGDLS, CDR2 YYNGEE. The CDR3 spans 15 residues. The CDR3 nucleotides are TGTGCCAGCAGCAAAACTAGCGGGGTCGCAGATACGCAGTATTTT. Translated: CASSKTSGVADTQYF.

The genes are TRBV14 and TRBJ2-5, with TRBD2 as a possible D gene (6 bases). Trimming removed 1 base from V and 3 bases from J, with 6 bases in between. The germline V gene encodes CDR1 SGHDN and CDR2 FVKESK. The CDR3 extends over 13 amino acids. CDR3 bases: TGTGCCAGCAGCCAAGGGGGGGAAGAGACCCAGTACTTC. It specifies CASSQGGEETQYF.

CDR3 sequence (DNA): TGTGCCAGCTCACCGGTAGGGGGCAAAAATCAGCCCCAGCATTTT. This translates into CASSPVGGKNQPQHF. This sequence joins TRBV18 and TRBJ1-5; TRBD1 matches 7 bases. CDR3 length equals 15 residues. The germline V gene has CDR1 KGHSH and CDR2 LQKENI. After removal of 3 bases from V and 4 bases from J, the junction contained 6 bases not matched to a gene.

CDR3 protein: CSVSSERNQPQHF. CDR3 DNA: TGCAGCGTTAGTAGTGAGAGGAATCAGCCCCAGCATTTT. The chain has TRBV29-1 and TRBJ1-5; D uncertain. V was cut by 5 bases and J by 4 bases, with 12 bases left in between. Germline assignment: CDR1 SQVTM and CDR2 ANQGSEA. This CDR3 is built from 13 residues. Variable domain in full (rest from reference TRBV29-1 and TRBJ1-5): SAVISQKPSRDICQRGTSLTIQCQVDSQVTMMFWYRQQPGQSLTLIATANQGSEATYESGFVIDKFPISRPNLTFSTLTVSNMSPEDSSIYLCSVSSERNQPQHFGDGTRLSIL.

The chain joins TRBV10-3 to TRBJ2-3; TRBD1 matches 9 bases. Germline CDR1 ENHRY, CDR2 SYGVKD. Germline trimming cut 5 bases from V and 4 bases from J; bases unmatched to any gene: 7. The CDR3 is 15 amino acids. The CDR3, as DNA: TGTGCCATCAGTCCGGGACAGGGAGATGCAGATACGCAGTATTTT. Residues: CAISPGQGDADTQYF.

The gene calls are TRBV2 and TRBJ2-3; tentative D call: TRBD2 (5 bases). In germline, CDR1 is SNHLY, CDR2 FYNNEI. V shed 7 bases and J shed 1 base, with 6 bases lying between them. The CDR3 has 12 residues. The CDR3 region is CASMRGTDTQYF. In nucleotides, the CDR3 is TGTGCCAGCATGAGGGGCACAGATACGCAGTATTTT.

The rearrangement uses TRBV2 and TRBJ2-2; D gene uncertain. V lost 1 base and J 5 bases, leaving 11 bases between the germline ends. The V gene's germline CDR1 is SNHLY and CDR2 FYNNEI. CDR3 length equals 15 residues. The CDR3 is CASSEDLLRTGELFF. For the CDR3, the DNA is TGTGCCAGCAGTGAAGATCTTTTGAGGACCGGGGAGCTGTTTTTT.

CDR3 in amino acids: CASAPDFEGEKLFF. Written as DNA, the CDR3 is TGTGCTAGTGCCCCGGACTTTGAGGGTGAAAAACTGTTTTTT. V and J are TRBV12-5 and TRBJ1-4, with D unresolved. V was clipped by 7 bases and J by 7 bases, with 16 bases between them. Germline lookup yields CDR1 LGHNT and CDR2 FRNRAP. The CDR3 loop spans 14 amino acids.

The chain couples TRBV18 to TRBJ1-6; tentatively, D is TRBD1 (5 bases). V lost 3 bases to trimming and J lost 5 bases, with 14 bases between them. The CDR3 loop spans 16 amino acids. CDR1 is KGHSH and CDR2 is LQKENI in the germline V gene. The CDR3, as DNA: TGTGCCAGCTCACCGGTGTCAGGGAACAATAATTCACCCCTCCACTTT. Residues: CASSPVSGNNNSPLHF.

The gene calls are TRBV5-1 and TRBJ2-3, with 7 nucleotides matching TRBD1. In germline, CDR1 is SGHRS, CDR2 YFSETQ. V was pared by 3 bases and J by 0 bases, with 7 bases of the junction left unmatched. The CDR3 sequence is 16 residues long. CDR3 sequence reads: CASSSWTGSSTDTQYF. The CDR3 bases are TGCGCCAGCAGCTCGTGGACAGGAAGTAGCACAGATACGCAGTATTTT.